This paragraph reports one TCR beta chain. The CDR3 loop spans 15 amino acids. Trimming at V came to 5 bases and at J to 0 bases, leaving 4 bases not matched to a gene. Germline V gives CDR1 MNHEY, CDR2 SMNVEV (reference sequence). The sample belongs to a study of blood T cell repertoires in COVID-19. Across the whole study: The analysed material was cDNA or gDNA that came from T cells, B-cell-depleted T cells, or PBMCs.

In the source study's methods: Researchers report that nucleated cell counts were estimated from reference gene primer amplification. Repertoires were generated with immunoSEQ multiplex PCR, while TCRdb's copy carries only in-frame clones and drops some. V, J and clone size are taken as reported in that table, and D and trimming were inferred from the DNA itself. The table records more than 200,000 clones, around 88% of them present only once. Participants were aged about 18 to 90 years from roughly 25 US areas. Participant-reported clinical history was the basis for cohort assignment. This receptor was obtained from a woman between 25 and 40 years old who had recovered from COVID-19. Source material: PBMCs or T cells enriched from blood (not recorded which). This chain joins TRBV27 and TRBJ2-3; TRBD2 matches at 8 bases. The DNA of the CDR3 is TGTGCCAGCAGTCCCCAGCGGGAGAGCACAGATACGCAGTATTTT. Translating it yields CASSPQRESTDTQYF.